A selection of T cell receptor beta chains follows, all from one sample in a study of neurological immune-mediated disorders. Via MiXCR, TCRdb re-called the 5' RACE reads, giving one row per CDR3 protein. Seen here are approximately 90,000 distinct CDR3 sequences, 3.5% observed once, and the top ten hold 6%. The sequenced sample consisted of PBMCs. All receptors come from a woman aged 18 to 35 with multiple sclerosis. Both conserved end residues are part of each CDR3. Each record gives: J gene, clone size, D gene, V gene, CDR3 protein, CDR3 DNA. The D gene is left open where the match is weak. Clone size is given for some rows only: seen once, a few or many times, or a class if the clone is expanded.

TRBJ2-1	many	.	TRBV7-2	CASSLGARLSYNEQFF	TGTGCCAGCAGCTTAGGAGCCCGACTGTCCTACAATGAGCAGTTCTTC
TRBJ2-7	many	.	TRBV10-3	CAISGTGESSYEQYF	TGTGCCATCAGTGGCACGGGGGAAAGCTCCTACGAGCAGTACTTC
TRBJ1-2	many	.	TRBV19	CASSTSFGVWNGYTF	TGTGCCAGTAGTACCTCATTCGGGGTTTGGAATGGCTACACCTTC
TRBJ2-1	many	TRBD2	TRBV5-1	CASSFFSGNINEQFF	TGCGCCAGCAGCTTTTTTAGCGGGAACATTAATGAGCAGTTCTTC
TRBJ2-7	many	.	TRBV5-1	CASSRRPDSEQYF	TGCGCCAGCTCGCGGCGCCCAGACAGTGAGCAGTACTTC
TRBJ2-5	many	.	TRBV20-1	CSARRETQYF	TGCAGTGCTAGAAGGGAGACCCAGTACTTC
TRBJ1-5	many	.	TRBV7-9	CASSFPGSPQPQHF	TGTGCCAGCAGCTTCCCTGGCAGTCCTCAGCCCCAGCATTTT
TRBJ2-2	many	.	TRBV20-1	CSARAPTGNTGELFF	TGCAGTGCTAGGGCGCCGACAGGAAACACCGGGGAGCTGTTTTTT
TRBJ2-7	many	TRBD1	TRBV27	CASSHDRGSYEQYF	TGTGCCAGCAGCCATGACAGGGGTTCCTACGAGCAGTACTTC
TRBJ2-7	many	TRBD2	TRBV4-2	CASSQERAGGPYEQYF	TGTGCCAGCAGCCAAGAACGAGCGGGAGGGCCCTACGAGCAGTACTTC
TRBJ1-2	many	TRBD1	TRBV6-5	CASSYQGGSDYGYTF	TGTGCCAGCAGTTACCAGGGGGGGTCGGACTATGGCTACACCTTC
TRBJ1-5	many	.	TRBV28	CASSEGESLQHF	TGTGCCAGCAGTGAAGGGGAATCACTCCAGCATTTT
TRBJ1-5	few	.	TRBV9	CASSRLGGNQPQHF	TGTGCCAGCAGTCGGCTGGGAGGCAATCAGCCCCAGCATTTT
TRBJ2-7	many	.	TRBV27	CASSPGSYYYEQYF	TGTGCCAGCAGTCCGGGTAGTTATTACTACGAGCAGTACTTC
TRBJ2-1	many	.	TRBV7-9	CASSAQGSNEQFF	TGTGCCAGCAGCGCACAGGGATCCAATGAGCAGTTCTTC
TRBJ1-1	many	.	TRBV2	CASSFQGTLNTEAFF	TGTGCCAGCAGTTTCCAGGGGACCCTGAACACTGAAGCTTTCTTT
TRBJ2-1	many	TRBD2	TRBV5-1	CASTNPKTGGAYNEQFF	TGCGCCAGTACAAACCCCAAAACCGGGGGGGCCTACAATGAGCAGTTCTTC
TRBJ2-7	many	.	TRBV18	CASSLTGTVSYEQYF	TGTGCCAGCTCATTGACCGGGACTGTGAGCTACGAGCAGTACTTC
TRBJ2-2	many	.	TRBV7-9	CASSRSGRGNTGELFF	TGTGCCAGCAGCAGGTCGGGTAGGGGGAACACCGGGGAGCTGTTTTTT
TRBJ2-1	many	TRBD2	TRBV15	CATRLAGGNEQFF	TGTGCCACCCGACTAGCGGGCGGCAATGAGCAGTTCTTC
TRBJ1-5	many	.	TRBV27	CASSPRRGYSNQPQHF	TGTGCCAGCAGTCCTAGACGGGGATATAGCAATCAGCCCCAGCATTTT
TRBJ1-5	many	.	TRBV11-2	CASSFQGDDLTKGQPQHF	TGTGCCAGCAGCTTCCAGGGAGACGACTTGACGAAGGGTCAGCCCCAGCATTTT
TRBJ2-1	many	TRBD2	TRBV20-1	CSARERGERERRPEQFF	TGCAGTGCTAGAGAGAGGGGGGAGCGGGAGAGGAGGCCTGAGCAGTTCTTC
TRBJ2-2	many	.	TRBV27	CASRSRELFF	TGTGCCAGCAGGAGCCGGGAGCTGTTTTTT
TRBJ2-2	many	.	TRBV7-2	CASSLYGGYGELFF	TGTGCCAGCAGCTTATACGGGGGATACGGGGAGCTGTTTTTT
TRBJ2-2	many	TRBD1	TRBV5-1	CASSPDRSNTGELFF	TGCGCCAGCAGCCCGGACAGGTCGAACACCGGGGAGCTGTTTTTT
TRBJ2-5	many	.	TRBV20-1	CSAIGSREETQYF	TGCAGTGCTATAGGGAGCAGGGAGGAGACCCAGTACTTC
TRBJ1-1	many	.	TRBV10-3	CATKSAIEAFF	TGTGCCACCAAATCGGCGATAGAAGCTTTCTTT
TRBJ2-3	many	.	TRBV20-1	CSARDPGGSSTDTQYF	TGCAGTGCTAGAGATCCGGGGGGCTCTAGCACAGATACGCAGTATTTT
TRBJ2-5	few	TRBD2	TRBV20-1	CSARDVLAGHQETQYF	TGCAGTGCTAGAGACGTACTAGCGGGGCACCAAGAGACCCAGTACTTC
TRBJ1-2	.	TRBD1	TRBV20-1	CSDGTGGYGYTF	TGCAGTGATGGGACAGGGGGCTATGGCTACACCTTC
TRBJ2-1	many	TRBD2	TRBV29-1	CSVLTSSNNEQFF	TGCAGCGTTTTGACTAGCAGTAACAATGAGCAGTTCTTC